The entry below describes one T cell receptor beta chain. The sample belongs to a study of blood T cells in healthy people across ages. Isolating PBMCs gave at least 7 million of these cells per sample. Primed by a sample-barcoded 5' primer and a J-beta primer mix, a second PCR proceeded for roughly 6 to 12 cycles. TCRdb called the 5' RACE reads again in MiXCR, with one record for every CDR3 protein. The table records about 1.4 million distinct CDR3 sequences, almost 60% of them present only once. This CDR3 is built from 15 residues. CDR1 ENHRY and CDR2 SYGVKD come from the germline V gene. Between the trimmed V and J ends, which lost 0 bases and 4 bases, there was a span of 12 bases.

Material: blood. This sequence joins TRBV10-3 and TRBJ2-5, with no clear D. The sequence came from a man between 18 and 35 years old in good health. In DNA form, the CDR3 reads TGTGCCATCAGTGAGTCTCAACCCGTCTTAGAGACCCAGTACTTC. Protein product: CAISESQPVLETQYF.